A selection of T cell receptor beta chains follows, all from one sample in a study of regulatory T cells in long-lasting Graves disease. In TCRdb, the multiplex PCR reads were re-called with MiXCR into one record per CDR3 protein. The data hold 500,000 to 700,000 distinct CDR3 sequences, with about 30% observed a single time. The sequences come from peripheral blood mononuclear cells (PBMCs), collected when the disease was refractory, from a patient treated with antithyroid drugs. The receptor set was obtained from a female donor with Graves disease. Both conserved end residues are part of each CDR3. The order of the fields is CDR3 protein, CDR3 DNA, D gene, J gene, clone size, V gene. The D gene is left open where the match is weak. Part of the rows lack a size; the others show once, few, many or a class for expanded clones.

cdr3_aa: CASSYSPVRPQHF
cdr3_nt: TGTGCCAGCAGTTACTCACCCGTGCGGCCCCAGCATTTT
d_call: NA
j_call: TRBJ1-5
clone_size: NA
v_call: TRBV6-5

cdr3_aa: CASRQGTAQHHGYTF
cdr3_nt: TGTGCCAGCAGACAGGGGACAGCTCAACACCATGGCTACACCTTC
d_call: TRBD1
j_call: TRBJ1-2
clone_size: many
v_call: TRBV12-3/TRBV12-4

cdr3_aa: CASLKGGSGANVLTF
cdr3_nt: TGTGCCAGCCTTAAAGGTGGCTCTGGGGCCAACGTCCTGACTTTC
d_call: NA
j_call: TRBJ2-6
clone_size: many
v_call: TRBV28

cdr3_aa: CASSHLAGRQETQYF
cdr3_nt: TGTGCCAGCAGCCACCTAGCGGGGAGACAAGAGACCCAGTACTTC
d_call: TRBD2
j_call: TRBJ2-5
clone_size: NA
v_call: TRBV3-1

cdr3_aa: CASSLVSDGQPQHF
cdr3_nt: TGTGCCAGCAGCTTAGTTTCCGACGGTCAGCCCCAGCATTTT
d_call: NA
j_call: TRBJ1-5
clone_size: NA
v_call: TRBV7-9

cdr3_aa: CASSWTWGKTYEQYF
cdr3_nt: TGTGCCAGCAGCTGGACCTGGGGGAAGACCTACGAGCAGTACTTC
d_call: NA
j_call: TRBJ2-7
clone_size: few
v_call: TRBV7-9

cdr3_aa: CASSVGGTNTEAFF
cdr3_nt: TGTGCCAGCAGCGTAGGGGGCACGAACACTGAAGCTTTCTTT
d_call: NA
j_call: TRBJ1-1
clone_size: NA
v_call: TRBV9

cdr3_aa: CASSRRGQMNTEAFF
cdr3_nt: TGTGCCAGCAGTCGCCGTGGGCAGATGAACACTGAAGCTTTCTTT
d_call: NA
j_call: TRBJ1-1
clone_size: few
v_call: TRBV6-1

cdr3_aa: CASSIWAGEQYF
cdr3_nt: TGTGCCAGTAGTATCTGGGCCGGCGAGCAGTACTTC
d_call: NA
j_call: TRBJ2-7
clone_size: few
v_call: TRBV19

cdr3_aa: CASSLSSGREYQETQYF
cdr3_nt: TGTGCCAGCAGTTTATCTAGCGGGAGGGAGTACCAAGAGACCCAGTACTTC
d_call: TRBD2
j_call: TRBJ2-5
clone_size: few
v_call: TRBV12-3/TRBV12-4

cdr3_aa: CSARPLAGASYEQYF
cdr3_nt: TGCAGTGCTAGACCGCTAGCGGGAGCTTCCTACGAGCAGTACTTC
d_call: TRBD2
j_call: TRBJ2-7
clone_size: NA
v_call: TRBV20-1

cdr3_aa: CAWSVRLESGNTIYF
cdr3_nt: TGTGCCTGGAGTGTACGTCTGGAATCTGGAAACACCATATATTTT
d_call: NA
j_call: TRBJ1-3
clone_size: once
v_call: TRBV30

cdr3_aa: CATSEPDRNHGYTF
cdr3_nt: TGTGCCACCAGTGAACCCGACAGAAACCATGGCTACACCTTC
d_call: NA
j_call: TRBJ1-2
clone_size: NA
v_call: TRBV24-1

cdr3_aa: CASSLIRTGRETQYF
cdr3_nt: TGTGCCAGCAGCCTTATCCGGACAGGGAGAGAGACCCAGTACTTC
d_call: TRBD1
j_call: TRBJ2-5
clone_size: few
v_call: TRBV7-9

cdr3_aa: CSATPGITEQYF
cdr3_nt: TGCAGTGCTACGCCGGGTATCACAGAGCAGTACTTC
d_call: NA
j_call: TRBJ2-7
clone_size: many
v_call: TRBV20-1

cdr3_aa: CSVRLGSGEAFF
cdr3_nt: TGCAGCGTGAGGCTTGGGTCGGGTGAAGCTTTCTTT
d_call: NA
j_call: TRBJ1-1
clone_size: few
v_call: TRBV29-1

cdr3_aa: CAISDGQQPPQHF
cdr3_nt: TGTGCCATCAGTGATGGGCAGCAACCGCCCCAGCATTTT
d_call: NA
j_call: TRBJ1-5
clone_size: few
v_call: TRBV10-3

cdr3_aa: CARRLGHKETQYF
cdr3_nt: TGCGCCAGGAGGCTGGGACATAAAGAGACCCAGTACTTC
d_call: NA
j_call: TRBJ2-5
clone_size: NA
v_call: TRBV5-1

cdr3_aa: CASSPHSQGRRRGTEAFF
cdr3_nt: TGCGCCAGCAGCCCGCACAGCCAGGGTCGTAGAAGGGGCACTGAAGCTTTCTTT
d_call: NA
j_call: TRBJ1-1
clone_size: few
v_call: TRBV5-1

cdr3_aa: CASSDGTPYEQYF
cdr3_nt: TGTGCCAGCAGTGACGGGACTCCCTACGAGCAGTACTTC
d_call: NA
j_call: TRBJ2-7
clone_size: few
v_call: TRBV6-1

cdr3_aa: CSARVENTEAFF
cdr3_nt: TGCAGTGCTAGGGTGGAGAACACTGAAGCTTTCTTT
d_call: NA
j_call: TRBJ1-1
clone_size: NA
v_call: TRBV20-1

cdr3_aa: CASRQVYGYTF
cdr3_nt: TGTGCCAGCAGACAGGTCTATGGCTACACCTTC
d_call: NA
j_call: TRBJ1-2
clone_size: few
v_call: TRBV12-3/TRBV12-4

cdr3_aa: CASSGRRLPPHGYTF
cdr3_nt: TGTGCCAGCAGCGGCCGGAGGTTGCCCCCACATGGCTACACCTTC
d_call: NA
j_call: TRBJ1-2
clone_size: many
v_call: TRBV6-1

cdr3_aa: CASSLTPAYEQYF
cdr3_nt: TGTGCCAGCAGCTTGACCCCCGCGTACGAGCAGTACTTC
d_call: NA
j_call: TRBJ2-7
clone_size: NA
v_call: TRBV7-9

cdr3_aa: CAITPGGQGEKLFF
cdr3_nt: TGTGCCATCACCCCGGGGGGACAGGGAGAAAAACTGTTTTTT
d_call: TRBD1
j_call: TRBJ1-4
clone_size: few
v_call: TRBV10-3

cdr3_aa: CASSQGLASQETQYF
cdr3_nt: TGCGCCAGCAGCCAAGGCCTAGCGAGTCAAGAGACCCAGTACTTC
d_call: NA
j_call: TRBJ2-5
clone_size: few
v_call: TRBV4-1

cdr3_aa: CASSLTVGPGPRLNYGYTF
cdr3_nt: TGTGCCAGCAGCTTAACGGTGGGGCCAGGGCCTCGATTAAACTATGGCTACACCTTC
d_call: NA
j_call: TRBJ1-2
clone_size: NA
v_call: TRBV7-9

cdr3_aa: CASRIQGTAADQPQHF
cdr3_nt: TGTGCCAGTAGAATCCAAGGGACCGCTGCGGATCAGCCCCAGCATTTT
d_call: NA
j_call: TRBJ1-5
clone_size: NA
v_call: TRBV19

cdr3_aa: CASSYEGRYGYTF
cdr3_nt: TGTGCCAGCAGCTACGAGGGACGCTATGGCTACACCTTC
d_call: NA
j_call: TRBJ1-2
clone_size: few
v_call: TRBV6-5

cdr3_aa: CSVGDRNYGYTF
cdr3_nt: TGCAGCGTTGGGGACAGAAACTATGGCTACACCTTC
d_call: TRBD1
j_call: TRBJ1-2
clone_size: NA
v_call: TRBV29-1

cdr3_aa: CASSIVGQINEKLFF
cdr3_nt: TGTGCCAGTAGTATTGTCGGACAGATTAATGAAAAACTGTTTTTT
d_call: NA
j_call: TRBJ1-4
clone_size: NA
v_call: TRBV19

cdr3_aa: CASIPTGGVTEAFF
cdr3_nt: TGTGCCAGTATCCCGACAGGGGGCGTCACTGAAGCTTTCTTT
d_call: TRBD1
j_call: TRBJ1-1
clone_size: NA
v_call: TRBV19

cdr3_aa: CASSRTGTSGLSSYEQYF
cdr3_nt: TGTGCCAGCTCGCGAACCGGGACTAGCGGGTTAAGCTCCTACGAGCAGTACTTC
d_call: TRBD2
j_call: TRBJ2-7
clone_size: few
v_call: TRBV6-1

cdr3_aa: CASRELTDRRNNEQFF
cdr3_nt: TGTGCCAGCAGAGAACTTACTGACAGGAGAAACAATGAGCAGTTCTTC
d_call: NA
j_call: TRBJ2-1
clone_size: NA
v_call: TRBV6-1

cdr3_aa: CASRVDRGMGNQPQHF
cdr3_nt: TGTGCCAGTAGGGTCGACAGGGGCATGGGCAATCAGCCCCAGCATTTT
d_call: TRBD1
j_call: TRBJ1-5
clone_size: NA
v_call: TRBV19

cdr3_aa: CASRLAGYNSEQFF
cdr3_nt: TGTGCCAGCAGACTAGCGGGGTACAATAGTGAGCAGTTCTTC
d_call: TRBD2
j_call: TRBJ2-1
clone_size: NA
v_call: TRBV28

cdr3_aa: CASSQDPQGGSPLHF
cdr3_nt: TGTGCCAGCAGCCAAGATCCGCAGGGGGGATCACCCCTCCACTTT
d_call: TRBD1
j_call: TRBJ1-6
clone_size: NA
v_call: TRBV3-1